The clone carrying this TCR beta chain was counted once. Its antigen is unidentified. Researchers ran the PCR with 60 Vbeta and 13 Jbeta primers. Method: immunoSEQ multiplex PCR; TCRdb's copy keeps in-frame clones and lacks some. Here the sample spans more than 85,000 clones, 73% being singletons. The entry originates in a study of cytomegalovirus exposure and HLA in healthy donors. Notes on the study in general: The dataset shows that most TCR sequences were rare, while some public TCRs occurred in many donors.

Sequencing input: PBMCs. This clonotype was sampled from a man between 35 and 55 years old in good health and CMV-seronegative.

The CDR3 here is CASSPGVRSPYGYTF. CDR3 DNA sequence: TGTGCCAGCAGTCCCGGGGTGAGGTCTCCCTATGGCTACACCTTC. This chain links TRBV27 with TRBJ1-2; D remains unclear. The V and J ends lost 5 bases and 4 bases respectively, with 17 bases between them. This CDR3 spans 15 amino acids. Germline V lookup: CDR1 MNHEY, CDR2 SMNVEV (reference sequence).